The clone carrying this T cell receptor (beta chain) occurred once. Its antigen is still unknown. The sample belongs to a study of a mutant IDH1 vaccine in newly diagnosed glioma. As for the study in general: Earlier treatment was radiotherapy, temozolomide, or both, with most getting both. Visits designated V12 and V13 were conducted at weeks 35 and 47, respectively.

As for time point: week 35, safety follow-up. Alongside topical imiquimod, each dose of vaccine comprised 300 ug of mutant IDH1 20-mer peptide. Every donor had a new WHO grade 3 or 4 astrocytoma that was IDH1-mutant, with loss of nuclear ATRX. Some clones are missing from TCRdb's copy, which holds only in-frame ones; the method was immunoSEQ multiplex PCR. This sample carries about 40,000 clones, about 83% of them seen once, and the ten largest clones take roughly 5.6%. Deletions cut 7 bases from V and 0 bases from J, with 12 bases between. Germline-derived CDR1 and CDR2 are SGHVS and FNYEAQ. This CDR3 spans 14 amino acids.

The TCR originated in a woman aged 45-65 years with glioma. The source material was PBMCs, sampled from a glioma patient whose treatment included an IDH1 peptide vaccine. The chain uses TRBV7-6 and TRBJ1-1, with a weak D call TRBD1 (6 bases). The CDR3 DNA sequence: TGTGCCAGCACCATTGGACAGCTGAACACTGAAGCTTTCTTT. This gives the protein CASTIGQLNTEAFF. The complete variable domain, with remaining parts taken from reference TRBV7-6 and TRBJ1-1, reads GAGVSQSPRYKVTKRGQDVALRCDPISGHVSLYWYRQALGQGPEFLTYFNYEAQQDKSGLPNDRFSAERPEGSISTLTIQRTEQRDSAMYRCASTIGQLNTEAFFGQGTRLTVV.